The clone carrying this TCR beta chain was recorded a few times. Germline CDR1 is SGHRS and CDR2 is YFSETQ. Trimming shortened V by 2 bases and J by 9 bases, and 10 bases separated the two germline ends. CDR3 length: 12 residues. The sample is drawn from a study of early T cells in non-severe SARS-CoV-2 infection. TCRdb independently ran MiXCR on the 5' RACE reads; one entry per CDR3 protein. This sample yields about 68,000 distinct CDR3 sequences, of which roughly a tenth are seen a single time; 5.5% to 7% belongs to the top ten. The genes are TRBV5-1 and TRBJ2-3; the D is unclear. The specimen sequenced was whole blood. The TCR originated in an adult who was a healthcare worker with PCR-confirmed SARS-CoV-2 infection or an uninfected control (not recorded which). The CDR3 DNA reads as TGCGCCAGCAGCTTAACCGCCCGGACGCAGTATTTT. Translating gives CASSLTARTQYF.